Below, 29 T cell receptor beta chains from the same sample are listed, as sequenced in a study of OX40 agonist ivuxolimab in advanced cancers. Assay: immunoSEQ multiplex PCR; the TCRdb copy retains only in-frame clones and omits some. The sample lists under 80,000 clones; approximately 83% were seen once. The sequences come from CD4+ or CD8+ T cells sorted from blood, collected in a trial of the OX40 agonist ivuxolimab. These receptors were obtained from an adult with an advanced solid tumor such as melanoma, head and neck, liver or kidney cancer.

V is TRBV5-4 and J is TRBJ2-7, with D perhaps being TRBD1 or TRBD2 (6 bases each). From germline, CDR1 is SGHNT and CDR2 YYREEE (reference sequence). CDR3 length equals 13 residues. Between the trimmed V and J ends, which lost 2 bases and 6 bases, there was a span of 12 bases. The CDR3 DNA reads TGTGCCAGCAGCTTCCGACAGGAGGGCGAGCAGTACTTC. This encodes CASSFRQEGEQYF.

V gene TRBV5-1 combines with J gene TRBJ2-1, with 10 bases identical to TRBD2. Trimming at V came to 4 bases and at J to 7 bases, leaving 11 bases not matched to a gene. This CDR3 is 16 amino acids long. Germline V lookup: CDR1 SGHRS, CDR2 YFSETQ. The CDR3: CASSRLAGGQENEQFF. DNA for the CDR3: TGCGCCAGCAGCAGGTTAGCGGGAGGTCAGGAGAATGAGCAGTTCTTC.

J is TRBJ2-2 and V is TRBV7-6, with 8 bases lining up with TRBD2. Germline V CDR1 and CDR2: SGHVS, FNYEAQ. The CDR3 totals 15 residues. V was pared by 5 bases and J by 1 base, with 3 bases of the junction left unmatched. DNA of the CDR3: TGTGCCAGCAGCCCGCTAGCGGGGAACACCGGGGAGCTGTTTTTT. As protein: CASSPLAGNTGELFF.

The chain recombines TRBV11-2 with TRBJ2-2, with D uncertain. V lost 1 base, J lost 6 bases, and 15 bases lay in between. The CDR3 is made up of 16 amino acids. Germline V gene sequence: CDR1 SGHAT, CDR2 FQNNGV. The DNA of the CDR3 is TGTGCCAGCAGCTTAGTAAGGGTACCGGGTTCCGGGGAGCTGTTTTTT. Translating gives CASSLVRVPGSGELFF. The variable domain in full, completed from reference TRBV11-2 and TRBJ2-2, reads EAGVAQSPRYKIIEKRQSVAFWCNPISGHATLYWYQQILGQGPKLLIQFQNNGVVDDSQLPKDRFSAERLKGVDSTLKIQPAKLEDSAVYLCASSLVRVPGSGELFFGEGSRLTVL.

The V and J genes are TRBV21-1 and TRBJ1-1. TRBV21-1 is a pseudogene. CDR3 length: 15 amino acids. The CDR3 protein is CASSKVWVEDTEAFF. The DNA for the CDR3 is TGTGCCAGCAGCAAAGTTTGGGTCGAGGACACTGAAGCTTTCTTT.

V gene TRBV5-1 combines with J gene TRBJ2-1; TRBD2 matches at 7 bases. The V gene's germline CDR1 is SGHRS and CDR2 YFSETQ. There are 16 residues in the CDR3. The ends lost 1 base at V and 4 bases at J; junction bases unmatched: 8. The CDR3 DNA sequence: TGCGCCAGCAGCTTGTTTTCGGAGCGGGGTTACAATGAGCAGTTCTTC. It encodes CASSLFSERGYNEQFF.

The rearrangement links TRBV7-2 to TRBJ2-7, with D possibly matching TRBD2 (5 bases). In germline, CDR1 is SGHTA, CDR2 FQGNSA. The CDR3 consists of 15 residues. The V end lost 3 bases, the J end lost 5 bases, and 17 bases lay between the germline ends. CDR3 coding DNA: TGTGCCAGCAGCTTTTCTAGCCTGGGTCGGAACGAGCAGTACTTC. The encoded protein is CASSFSSLGRNEQYF.

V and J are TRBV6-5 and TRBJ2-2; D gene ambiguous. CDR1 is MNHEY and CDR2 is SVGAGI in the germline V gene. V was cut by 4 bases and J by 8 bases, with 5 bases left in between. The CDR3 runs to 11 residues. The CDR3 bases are TGTGCCAGCAGTTTGAGAGGGGAGCTGTTTTTT. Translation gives CASSLRGELFF.

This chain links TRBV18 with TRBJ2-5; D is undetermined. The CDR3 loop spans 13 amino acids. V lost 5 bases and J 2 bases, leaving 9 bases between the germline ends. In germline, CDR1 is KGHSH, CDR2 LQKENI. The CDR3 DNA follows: TGTGCCAGCTCAGAAAGGGTGCAAGAGACCCAGTACTTC. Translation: CASSERVQETQYF.

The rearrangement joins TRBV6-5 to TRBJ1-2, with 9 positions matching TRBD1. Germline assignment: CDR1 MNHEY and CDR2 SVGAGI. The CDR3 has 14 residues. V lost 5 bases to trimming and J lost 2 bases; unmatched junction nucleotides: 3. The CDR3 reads CASSGQGQNYGYTF. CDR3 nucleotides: TGTGCCAGCAGTGGACAGGGGCAGAACTATGGCTACACCTTC.

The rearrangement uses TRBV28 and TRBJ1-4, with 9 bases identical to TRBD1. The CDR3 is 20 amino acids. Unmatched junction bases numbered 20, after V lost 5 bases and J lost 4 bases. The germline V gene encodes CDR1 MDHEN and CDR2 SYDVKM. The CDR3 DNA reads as TGTGCCAGCAGTCGGTACAGGGGGCAAGGATATCTGGGCGGTAATGAAAAACTGTTTTTT. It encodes CASSRYRGQGYLGGNEKLFF.

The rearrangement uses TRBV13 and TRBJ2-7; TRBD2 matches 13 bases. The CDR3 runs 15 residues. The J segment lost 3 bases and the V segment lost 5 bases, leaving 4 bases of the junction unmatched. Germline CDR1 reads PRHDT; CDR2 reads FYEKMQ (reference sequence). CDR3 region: CASSKGLAGDYEQYF. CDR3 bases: TGTGCCAGCAGCAAAGGACTAGCGGGGGACTACGAGCAGTACTTC.

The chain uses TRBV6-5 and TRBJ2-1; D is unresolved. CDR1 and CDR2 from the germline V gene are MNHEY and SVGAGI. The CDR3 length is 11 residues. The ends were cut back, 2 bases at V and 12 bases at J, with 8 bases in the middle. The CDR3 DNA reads TGTGCCAGCAGTTACCTCAGGTGGCAGTTCTTC. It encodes CASSYLRWQFF.

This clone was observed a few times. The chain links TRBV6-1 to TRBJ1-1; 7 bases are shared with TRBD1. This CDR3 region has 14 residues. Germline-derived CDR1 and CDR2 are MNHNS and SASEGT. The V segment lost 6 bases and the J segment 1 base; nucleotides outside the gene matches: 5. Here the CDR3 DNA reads TGTGCCAGCAGACGTCGGACAGGGAACACTGAAGCTTTCTTT. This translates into CASRRRTGNTEAFF.

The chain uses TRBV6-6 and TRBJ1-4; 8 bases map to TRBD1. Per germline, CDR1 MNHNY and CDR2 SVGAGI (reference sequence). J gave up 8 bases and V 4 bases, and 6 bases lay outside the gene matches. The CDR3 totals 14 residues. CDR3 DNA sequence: TGTGCCAGCAGTTCAGGACAGGGAGGCGAAAAACTGTTTTTT. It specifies CASSSGQGGEKLFF.

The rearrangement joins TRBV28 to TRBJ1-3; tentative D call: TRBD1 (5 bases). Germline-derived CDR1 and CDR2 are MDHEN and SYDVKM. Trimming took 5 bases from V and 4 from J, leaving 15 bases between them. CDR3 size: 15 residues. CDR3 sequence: CASSPMTGGGNTIYF. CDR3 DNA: TGTGCCAGCAGTCCGATGACGGGGGGAGGAAACACCATATATTTT.

The CDR3 reads CASSLGGDRYF. CDR3 sequence (DNA): TGTGCCAGCAGCCTGGGGGGGGACAGGTATTTT. The rearrangement joins TRBV11-2 to TRBJ2-3, with D possibly being TRBD1 or TRBD2 (7 bases each). The V gene lost 5 bases and the J gene lost 14 bases, with 14 bases spanning the gap. Germline V lookup: CDR1 SGHAT, CDR2 FQNNGV. CDR3 length: 11 residues.

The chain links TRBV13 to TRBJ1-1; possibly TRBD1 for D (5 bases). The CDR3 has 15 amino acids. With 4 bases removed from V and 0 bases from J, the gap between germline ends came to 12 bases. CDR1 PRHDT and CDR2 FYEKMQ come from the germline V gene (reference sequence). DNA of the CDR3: TGTGCCAGCAGCTCGGGACGGTTCATGAACACTGAAGCTTTCTTT. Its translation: CASSSGRFMNTEAFF. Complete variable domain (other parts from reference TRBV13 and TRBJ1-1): AAGVIQSPRHLIKEKRETATLKCYPIPRHDTVYWYQQGPGQDPQFLISFYEKMQSDKGSIPDRFSAQQFSDYHSELNMSSLELGDSALYFCASSSGRFMNTEAFFGQGTRLTVV.

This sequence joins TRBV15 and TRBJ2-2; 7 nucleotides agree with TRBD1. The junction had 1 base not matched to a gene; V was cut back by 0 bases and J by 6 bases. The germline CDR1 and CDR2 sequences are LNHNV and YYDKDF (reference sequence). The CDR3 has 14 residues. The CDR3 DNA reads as TGTGCCACCAGCAGAGACCAGGGGGCCGGGGAGCTGTTTTTT. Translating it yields CATSRDQGAGELFF.

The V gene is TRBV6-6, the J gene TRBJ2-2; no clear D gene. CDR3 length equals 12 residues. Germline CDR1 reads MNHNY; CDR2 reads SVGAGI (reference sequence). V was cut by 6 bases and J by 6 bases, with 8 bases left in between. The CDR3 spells CASSLSPGELFF. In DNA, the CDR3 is TGTGCCAGCAGCTTAAGTCCCGGGGAGCTGTTTTTT.

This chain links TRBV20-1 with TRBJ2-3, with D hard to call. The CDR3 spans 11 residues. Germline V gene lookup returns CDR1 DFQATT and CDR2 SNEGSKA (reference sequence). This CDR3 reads CLASAPDTQYF. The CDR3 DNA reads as TGCCTCGCTTCGGCGCCAGATACGCAGTATTTT.

The DNA of the CDR3 is TGTGCCAGCAGCCCTTCCGGGGACACCAATCAGCCCCAGCATTTT. This sequence encodes CASSPSGDTNQPQHF. The rearrangement links TRBV7-2 to TRBJ1-5; maybe TRBD1 (6 bases). This CDR3 has 15 amino acids. Germline V gene sequence: CDR1 SGHTA, CDR2 FQGNSA. Trimming shortened V by 5 bases and J by 3 bases, and 14 bases separated the two germline ends.

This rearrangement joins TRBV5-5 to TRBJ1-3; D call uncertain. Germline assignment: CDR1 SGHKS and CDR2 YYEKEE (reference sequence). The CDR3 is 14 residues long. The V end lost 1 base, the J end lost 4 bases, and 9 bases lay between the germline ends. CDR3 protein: CASSLQSHGNTIYF. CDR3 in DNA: TGTGCCAGCAGCTTGCAATCTCACGGAAACACCATATATTTT. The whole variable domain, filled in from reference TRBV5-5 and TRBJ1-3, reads DAGVTQSPTHLIKTRGQQVTLRCSPISGHKSVSWYQQVLGQGPQFIFQYYEKEERGRGNFPDRFSARQFPNYSSELNVNALLLGDSALYLCASSLQSHGNTIYFGEGSWLTVV.

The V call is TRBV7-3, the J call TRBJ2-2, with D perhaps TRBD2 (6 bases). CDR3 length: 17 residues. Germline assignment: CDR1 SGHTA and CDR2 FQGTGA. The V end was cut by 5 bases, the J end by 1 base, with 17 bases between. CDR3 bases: TGTGCCAGCAGCCTTAGCCCCCTTAGCGGGAACACCGGGGAGCTGTTTTTT. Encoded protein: CASSLSPLSGNTGELFF.

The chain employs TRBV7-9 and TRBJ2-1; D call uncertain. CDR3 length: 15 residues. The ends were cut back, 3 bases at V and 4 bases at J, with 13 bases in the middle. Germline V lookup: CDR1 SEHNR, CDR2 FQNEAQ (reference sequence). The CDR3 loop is CASSFRGALYNEQFF. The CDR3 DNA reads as TGTGCCAGCAGCTTTCGCGGAGCGTTATACAATGAGCAGTTCTTC.

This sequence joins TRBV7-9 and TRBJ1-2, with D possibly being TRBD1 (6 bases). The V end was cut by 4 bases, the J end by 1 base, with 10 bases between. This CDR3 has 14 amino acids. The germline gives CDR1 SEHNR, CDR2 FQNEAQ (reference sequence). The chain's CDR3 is CASSSTGINYGYTF. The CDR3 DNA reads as TGTGCCAGCAGCTCCACAGGGATTAACTATGGCTACACCTTC. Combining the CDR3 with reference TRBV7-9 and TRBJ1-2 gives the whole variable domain DTGVSQNPRHKITKRGQNVTFRCDPISEHNRLYWYRQTLGQGPEFLTYFQNEAQLEKSRLLSDRFSAERPKGSFSTLEIQRTEQGDSAMYLCASSSTGINYGYTFGSGTRLTVV.

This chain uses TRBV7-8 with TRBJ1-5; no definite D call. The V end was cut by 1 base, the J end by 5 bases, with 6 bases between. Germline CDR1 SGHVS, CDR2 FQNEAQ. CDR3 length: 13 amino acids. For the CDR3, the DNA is TGTGCCAGCAGCTTAGTTCGAGATCAGCCCCAGCATTTT. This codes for CASSLVRDQPQHF.

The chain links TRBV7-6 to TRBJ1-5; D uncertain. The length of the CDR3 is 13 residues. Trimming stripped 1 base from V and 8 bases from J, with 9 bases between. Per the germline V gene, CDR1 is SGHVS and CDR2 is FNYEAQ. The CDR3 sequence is CASSLEVGKPQHF. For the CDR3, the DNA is TGTGCCAGCAGCTTAGAGGTAGGGAAGCCCCAGCATTTT.

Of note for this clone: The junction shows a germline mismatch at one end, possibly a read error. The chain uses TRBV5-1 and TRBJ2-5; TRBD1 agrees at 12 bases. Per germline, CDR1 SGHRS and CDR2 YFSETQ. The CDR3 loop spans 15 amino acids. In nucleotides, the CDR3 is TGCGCCGGCAGCCTCCGGGACAGGGGGCGAGAGACCCAGTACTTC. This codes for CAGSLRDRGRETQYF.